This TCR beta chain derives from a study of blood T cell repertoires in COVID-19. Across the study: T cells, B-cell-depleted T cells, or PBMCs supplied cDNA or gDNA.

The cohort comprised adults aged about 18 to 89 years residing in approximately 25 US areas. Assignment of participants to cohorts was predicated upon participant-reported clinical history. Individuals in the exposed group had encountered a COVID-19 case within 2 weeks preceding study entry. Using immunoSEQ multiplex PCR, the repertoire was profiled, and TCRdb retains in-frame clones only, with some absent. The sample carries 200,000 to 250,000 clones, around 89% recorded once. The ends lost 2 bases at V and 4 bases at J; junction bases unmatched: 8. The CDR3 spans 15 residues. CDR1 is MNHNS and CDR2 is SASEGT in the germline V gene.

Sequenced input: PBMCs or T cells enriched from blood (not recorded which). The gene calls are TRBV6-1 and TRBJ2-7; 7 bases fit TRBD1. The sequence derives from a man over 45 who had been exposed to COVID-19. CDR3 sequence reads: CASSELDSDRYEQYV. CDR3 nucleotides: TGTGCCAGCAGTGAACTAGACTCGGACAGGTACGAGCAGTACGTC.